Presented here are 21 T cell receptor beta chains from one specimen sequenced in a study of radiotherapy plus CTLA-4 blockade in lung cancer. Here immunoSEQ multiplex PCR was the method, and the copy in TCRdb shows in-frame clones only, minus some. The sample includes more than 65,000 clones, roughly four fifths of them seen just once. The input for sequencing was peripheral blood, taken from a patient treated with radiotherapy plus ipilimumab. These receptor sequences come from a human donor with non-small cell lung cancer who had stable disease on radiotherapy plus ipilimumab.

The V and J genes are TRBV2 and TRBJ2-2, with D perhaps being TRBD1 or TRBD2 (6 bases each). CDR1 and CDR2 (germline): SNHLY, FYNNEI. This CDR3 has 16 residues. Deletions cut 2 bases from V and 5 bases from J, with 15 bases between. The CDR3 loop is CASSESYRGLTGELFF. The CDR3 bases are TGTGCCAGCAGTGAATCCTACCGGGGGCTTACCGGGGAGCTGTTTTTT.

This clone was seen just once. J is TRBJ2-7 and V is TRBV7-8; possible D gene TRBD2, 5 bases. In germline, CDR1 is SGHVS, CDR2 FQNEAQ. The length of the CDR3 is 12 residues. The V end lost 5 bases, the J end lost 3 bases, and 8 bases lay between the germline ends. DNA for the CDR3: TGTGCCAGCAGCCAACGGGGCTACGAGCAGTACTTC. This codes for CASSQRGYEQYF.

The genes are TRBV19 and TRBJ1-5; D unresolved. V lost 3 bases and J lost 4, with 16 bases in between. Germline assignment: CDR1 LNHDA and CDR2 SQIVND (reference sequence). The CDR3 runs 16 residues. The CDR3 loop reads CASSIPTTKANQPQHF. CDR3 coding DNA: TGTGCCAGTAGTATTCCGACGACAAAGGCAAATCAGCCCCAGCATTTT.

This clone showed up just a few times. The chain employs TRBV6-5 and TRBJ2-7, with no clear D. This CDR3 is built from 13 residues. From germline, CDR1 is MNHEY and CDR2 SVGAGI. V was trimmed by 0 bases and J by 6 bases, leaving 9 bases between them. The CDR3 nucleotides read TGTGCCAGCAGTTACTCGATAGGATCCGAGCAGTACTTC. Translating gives CASSYSIGSEQYF.

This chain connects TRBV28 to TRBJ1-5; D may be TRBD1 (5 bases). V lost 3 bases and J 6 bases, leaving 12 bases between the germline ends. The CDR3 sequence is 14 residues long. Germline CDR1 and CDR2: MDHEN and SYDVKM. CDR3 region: CASSLTGGGQPQHF. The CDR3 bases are TGTGCCAGCAGTTTGACGGGCGGGGGTCAGCCCCAGCATTTT.

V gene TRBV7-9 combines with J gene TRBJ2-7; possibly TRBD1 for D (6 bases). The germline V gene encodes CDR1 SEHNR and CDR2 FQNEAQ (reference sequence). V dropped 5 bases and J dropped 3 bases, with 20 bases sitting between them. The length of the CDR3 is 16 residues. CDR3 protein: CASSPIVDSWDYEQYF. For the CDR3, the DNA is TGTGCCAGCAGCCCCATAGTGGACAGCTGGGACTACGAGCAGTACTTC.

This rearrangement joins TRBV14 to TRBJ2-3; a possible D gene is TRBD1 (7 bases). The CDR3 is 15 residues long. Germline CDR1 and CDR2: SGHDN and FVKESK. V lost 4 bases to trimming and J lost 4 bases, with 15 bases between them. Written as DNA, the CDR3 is TGTGCCAGCAGCCGGGGACAGCCGGGAGCAGATACGCAGTATTTT. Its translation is CASSRGQPGADTQYF.

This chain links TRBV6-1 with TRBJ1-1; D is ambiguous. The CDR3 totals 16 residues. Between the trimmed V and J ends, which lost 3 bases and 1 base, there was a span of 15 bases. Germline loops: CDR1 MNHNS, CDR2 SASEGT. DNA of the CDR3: TGTGCCAGCAGTGATTTAAGTAGTCCAACGAACACTGAAGCTTTCTTT. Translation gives CASSDLSSPTNTEAFF.

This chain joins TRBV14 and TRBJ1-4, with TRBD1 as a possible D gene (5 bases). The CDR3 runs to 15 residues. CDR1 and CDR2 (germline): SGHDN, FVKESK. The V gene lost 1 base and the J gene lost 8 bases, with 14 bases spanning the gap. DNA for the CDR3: TGTGCCAGCAGCCAAGTTCGGGGCTCAGGGGAAAAACTGTTTTTT. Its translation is CASSQVRGSGEKLFF.

Written as DNA, the CDR3 is TGTGCCAGCAGCTCGTCGGGACTGGGGAATGAGCAGTTCTTC. The encoded protein is CASSSSGLGNEQFF. The V and J genes are TRBV7-3 and TRBJ2-1, with a tentative D call TRBD2 (6 bases). The germline CDR1 and CDR2 sequences are SGHTA and FQGTGA. The CDR3 contains 14 residues. The germline V and J ends were trimmed by 4 bases and 7 bases, with 14 bases remaining between them.

CDR3 DNA: TGCGCCAGCAGCGCAACGAGCCGGGACAGGGGGCCTTTAGACTCCTACGAGCAGTACTTC. This sequence encodes CASSATSRDRGPLDSYEQYF. This chain links TRBV5-1 with TRBJ2-7; TRBD1 aligns across 12 bases. The CDR3 sequence is 20 residues long. V trimming: 4 bases; J trimming: 0 bases; junction bases outside the gene matches: 17. Germline V gene data show CDR1 as SGHRS and CDR2 as YFSETQ.

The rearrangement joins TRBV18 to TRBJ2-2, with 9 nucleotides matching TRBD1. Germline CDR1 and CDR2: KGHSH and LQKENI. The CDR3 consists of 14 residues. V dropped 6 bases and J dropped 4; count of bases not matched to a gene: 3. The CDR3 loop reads CASSRDRATGELFF. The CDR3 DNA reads TGTGCCAGCTCCCGGGACAGGGCCACCGGGGAGCTGTTTTTT.

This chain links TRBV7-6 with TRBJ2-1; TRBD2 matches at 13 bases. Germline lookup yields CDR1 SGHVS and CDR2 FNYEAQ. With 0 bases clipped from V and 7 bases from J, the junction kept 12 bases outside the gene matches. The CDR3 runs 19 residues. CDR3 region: CASSLAGGRTSGSRNEQFF. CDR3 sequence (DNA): TGTGCCAGCAGCTTAGCGGGGGGGAGGACTAGCGGGAGTAGAAATGAGCAGTTCTTC.

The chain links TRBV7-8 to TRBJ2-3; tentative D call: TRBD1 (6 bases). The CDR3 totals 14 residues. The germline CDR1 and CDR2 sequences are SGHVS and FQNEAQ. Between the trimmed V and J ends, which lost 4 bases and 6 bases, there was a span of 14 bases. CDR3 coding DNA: TGTGCCAGCAGCTCCAGGGGCTCCTCGGATACGCAGTATTTT. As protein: CASSSRGSSDTQYF.

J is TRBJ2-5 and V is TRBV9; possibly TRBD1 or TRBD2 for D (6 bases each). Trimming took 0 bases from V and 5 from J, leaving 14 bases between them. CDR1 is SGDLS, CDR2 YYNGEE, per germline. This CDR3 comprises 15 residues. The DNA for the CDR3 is TGTGCCAGCAGCGTAGGGGACGGGGGCGCGGAGACCCAGTACTTC. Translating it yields CASSVGDGGAETQYF. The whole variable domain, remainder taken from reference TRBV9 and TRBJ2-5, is DSGVTQTPKHLITATGQRVTLRCSPRSGDLSVYWYQQSLDQGLQFLIQYYNGEERAKGNILERFSAQQFPDLHSELNLSSLELGDSALYFCASSVGDGGAETQYFGPGTRLLVL.

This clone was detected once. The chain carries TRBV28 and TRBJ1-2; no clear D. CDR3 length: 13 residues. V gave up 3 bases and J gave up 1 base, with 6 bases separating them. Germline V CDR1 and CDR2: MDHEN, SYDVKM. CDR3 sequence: CASSFSFNYGYTF. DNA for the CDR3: TGTGCCAGCAGTTTCAGTTTTAACTATGGCTACACCTTC.

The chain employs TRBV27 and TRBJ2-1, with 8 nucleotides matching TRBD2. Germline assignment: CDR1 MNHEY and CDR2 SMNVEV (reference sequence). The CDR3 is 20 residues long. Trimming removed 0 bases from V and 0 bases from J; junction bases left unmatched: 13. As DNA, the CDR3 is TGTGCCAGCAGTTTATCCCGCTGGAATAGCGGGAAAAGCTCCTACAATGAGCAGTTCTTC. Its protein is CASSLSRWNSGKSSYNEQFF.

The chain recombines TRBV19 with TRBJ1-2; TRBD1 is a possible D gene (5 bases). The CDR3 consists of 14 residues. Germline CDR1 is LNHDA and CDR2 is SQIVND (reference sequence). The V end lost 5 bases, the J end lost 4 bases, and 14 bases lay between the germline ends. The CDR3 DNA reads TGTGCCAGTAGTCGGCAGGGTAGTCTCTATGGCTACACCTTC. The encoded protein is CASSRQGSLYGYTF.

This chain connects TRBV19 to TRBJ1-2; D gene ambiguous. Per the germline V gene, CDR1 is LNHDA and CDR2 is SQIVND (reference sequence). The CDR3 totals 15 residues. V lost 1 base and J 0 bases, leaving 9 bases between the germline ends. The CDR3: CASSIVGRANYGYTF. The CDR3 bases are TGTGCCAGTAGTATAGTAGGCAGAGCTAACTATGGCTACACCTTC.

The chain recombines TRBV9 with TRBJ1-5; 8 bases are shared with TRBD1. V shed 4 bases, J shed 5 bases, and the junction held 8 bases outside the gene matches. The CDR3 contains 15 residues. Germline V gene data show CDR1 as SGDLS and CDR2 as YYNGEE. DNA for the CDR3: TGTGCCAGCAGCAAGACAGGGGACGGGGATCAGCCCCAGCATTTT. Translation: CASSKTGDGDQPQHF.

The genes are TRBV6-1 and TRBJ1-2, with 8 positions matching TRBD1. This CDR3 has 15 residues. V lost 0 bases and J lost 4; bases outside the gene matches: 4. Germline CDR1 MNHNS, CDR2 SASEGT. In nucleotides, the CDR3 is TGTGCCAGCAGTGAAGCGGGACAGGCAATCTATGGCTACACCTTC. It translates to CASSEAGQAIYGYTF.